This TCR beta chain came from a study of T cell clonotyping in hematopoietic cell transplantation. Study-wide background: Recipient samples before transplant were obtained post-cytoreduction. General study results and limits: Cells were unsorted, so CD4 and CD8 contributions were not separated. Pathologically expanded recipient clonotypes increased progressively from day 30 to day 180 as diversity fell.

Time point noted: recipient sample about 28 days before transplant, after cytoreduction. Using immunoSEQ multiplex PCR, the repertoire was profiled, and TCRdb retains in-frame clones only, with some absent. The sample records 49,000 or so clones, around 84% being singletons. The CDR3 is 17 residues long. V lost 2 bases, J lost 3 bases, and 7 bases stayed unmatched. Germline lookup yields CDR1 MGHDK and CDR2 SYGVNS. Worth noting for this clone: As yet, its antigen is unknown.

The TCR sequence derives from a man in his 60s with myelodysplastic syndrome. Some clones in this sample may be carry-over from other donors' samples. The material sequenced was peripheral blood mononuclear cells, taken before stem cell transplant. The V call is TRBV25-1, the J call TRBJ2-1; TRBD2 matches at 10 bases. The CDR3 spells CASSEPQTSGFYNEQFF. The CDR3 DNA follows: TGTGCCAGCAGTGAACCTCAGACTAGCGGGTTCTACAATGAGCAGTTCTTC.